Sequencing of this TCR beta chain was carried out in a study of control samples from healthy donors and cancer patients. Assay used: immunoSEQ multiplex PCR; TCRdb lists only in-frame clones, some missing. The sample lists over 70,000 clones, about 89% occurring once. Germline CDR1 reads KGHDR; CDR2 reads SFDVKD. There are 15 residues in the CDR3. The V and J ends lost 7 bases and 2 bases, in that order; junction bases with no gene match: 9. This chain joins TRBV24-1 and TRBJ2-7; TRBD1 agrees at 8 bases. The sequence was collected from a woman in her fifties or sixties with colorectal cancer. Sequenced input: PBMCs. The CDR3 DNA is TGTGCCACCAGCCCAGGGGGCAAATCGACCTACGAGCAGTACGTC. Translated: CATSPGGKSTYEQYV.